This TCR beta chain was found in a study of T-cell reconstitution after alpha-beta-depleted transplantation in children. V lost 2 bases and J lost 4; bases outside the gene matches: 4. This CDR3 region has 15 residues. The germline V gene encodes CDR1 KGHSH and CDR2 LQKENI. This clonotype came up a few times. Unique molecular identifiers were used to barcode this TCRbeta library. A single record per CDR3 protein comes from TCRdb applying MiXCR to the PCR reads. The sample shows about 540,000 distinct CDR3 sequences, approximately 20% of them seen only once. The chain is built from TRBV18 and TRBJ2-1, with 8 bases lining up with TRBD2. The clonotype originates from a human donor who donated a stem cell graft to a child with acute lymphoblastic leukemia. Specimen: PBMCs from the stem cell graft donor, collected from the stem cell graft. The CDR3 coding sequence is TGTGCCAGCTCACCAAAGCGGGAGCCATACAATGAGCAGTTCTTC. Translated: CASSPKREPYNEQFF.